The next 28 T cell receptor beta chains were all read from a single sample in a study of response to subunit inactivated influenza vaccine. TCRdb redid the calling of the RT-PCR reads with MiXCR, one entry per CDR3 protein. Of about 240,000 distinct CDR3 sequences detected, less than 15% appear once; the ten largest clones hold 7.8%. Sample: non-naive T cells sorted from PBMCs, taken less than 15 days before vaccination. The receptor source for this set is a middle-aged man who received an inactivated influenza vaccine.

J is TRBJ1-5 and V is TRBV12-3 or TRBV12-4; D possibly corresponds to TRBD1 (6 bases). CDR3 size: 14 residues. The V end lost 2 bases, the J end lost 6 bases, and 11 bases lay between the germline ends. CDR3 amino acids: CASSLWGRAQPQHF. The CDR3 DNA reads TGTGCCAGCAGTTTATGGGGGCGCGCTCAGCCCCAGCATTTT.

The CDR3 DNA reads as TGTGCCAGCAGTTACTCGACAGTTTCTTCACCCCTCCACTTT. Its translation: CASSYSTVSSPLHF. The chain links TRBV6-2 or TRBV6-3 to TRBJ1-6; TRBD1 is a possible D gene (5 bases). Deletions cut 0 bases from V and 9 bases from J, with 9 bases between. In germline, CDR1 is MNHEY, CDR2 SVGEGT. The CDR3 length is 14 residues.

This chain joins TRBV5-1 and TRBJ2-2, with 7 bases matching TRBD1. The CDR3 is 15 amino acids. Trimming at V came to 4 bases and at J to 3 bases, leaving 6 bases not matched to a gene. Germline V gene lookup returns CDR1 SGHRS and CDR2 YFSETQ. The CDR3 sequence: CASSLYDRDTGELFF. CDR3 DNA: TGCGCCAGCAGCCTCTACGACAGGGACACCGGGGAGCTGTTTTTT.

In this sample, this clonotype turned up a few times. V gene TRBV4-3 combines with J gene TRBJ2-2, with 8 bases aligning to TRBD1. The junction had 10 bases not matched to a gene; V was cut back by 0 bases and J by 7 bases. Germline V gives CDR1 LGHNA, CDR2 YSLEER. The CDR3 loop spans 17 amino acids. In nucleotides, the CDR3 is TGCGCCAGCAGCCAAGATCAGGGGACAGGAACGTTCGGGGAGCTGTTTTTT. It yields the protein CASSQDQGTGTFGELFF.

This clonotype was detected only a few times. The chain is built from TRBV18 and TRBJ2-7; TRBD2 is a possible D gene (6 bases). CDR1 and CDR2 (germline): KGHSH, LQKENI. V lost 4 bases to trimming and J lost 6 bases, with 10 bases between them. The CDR3 sequence is 12 residues long. The CDR3 bases are TGTGCCAGCTCACTGCGGGGAGGCGAGCAGTACTTC. It codes for CASSLRGGEQYF.

The chain links TRBV7-2 to TRBJ2-5; D is tentatively TRBD1 or TRBD2 (5 bases each). The CDR3 runs to 15 residues. Germline V gene sequence: CDR1 SGHTA, CDR2 FQGNSA. Trimming took off 0 bases at V and 5 bases at J, with 13 bases between the two ends. For the CDR3, the DNA is TGTGCCAGCAGCTTAGCGGGACCGGGAAGGGAGACCCAGTACTTC. It is translated as CASSLAGPGRETQYF.

This clonotype turned up a few times. The rearrangement joins TRBV4-1 to TRBJ2-6; no definite D call. Per germline, CDR1 MGHRA and CDR2 YSYEKL. CDR3 size: 16 residues. The V end lost 4 bases, the J end lost 1 base, and 11 bases lay between the germline ends. The CDR3 DNA reads as TGCGCCAGCAGCCCGGTATGGACGTCTGGGGCCAACGTCCTGACTTTC. Translating gives CASSPVWTSGANVLTF.

This clonotype was observed many times. The rearrangement links TRBV28 to TRBJ1-6; D is perhaps TRBD1 (6 bases). V lost 9 bases to trimming and J lost 7 bases, with 13 bases between them. Germline V gives CDR1 MDHEN, CDR2 SYDVKM. The CDR3 extends over 13 amino acids. CDR3 sequence: CASLDSLNSPLHF. In DNA, the CDR3 is TGTGCCAGTCTGGACAGCTTGAATTCACCCCTCCACTTT.

This chain uses TRBV7-9 with TRBJ2-7; 8 positions match TRBD1. The CDR3 covers 15 residues. The V gene's germline CDR1 is SEHNR and CDR2 FQNEAQ (reference sequence). V lost 3 bases, J lost 3 bases, and 7 bases stayed unmatched. CDR3 bases: TGTGCCAGCAGCTTCGGGACAGGAAAAGGCTACGAGCAGTACTTC. It encodes CASSFGTGKGYEQYF.

There are a few counts of this clonotype. The chain joins TRBV14 to TRBJ2-1; TRBD1 aligns across 9 bases. The germline CDR1 and CDR2 sequences are SGHDN and FVKESK. The CDR3 has 13 residues. After removal of 3 bases from V and 10 bases from J, the junction contained 4 bases not matched to a gene. CDR3 loop: CASSQTGGDEQFF. The CDR3 bases are TGTGCCAGCAGCCAGACAGGGGGGGACGAGCAGTTCTTC.

The CDR3 nucleotides are TGTGCCAGCAGCAGGACTGGGGGGAATTCACCCCTCCACTTT. It yields the protein CASSRTGGNSPLHF. The V and J genes are TRBV12-3 or TRBV12-4 and TRBJ1-6; a possible D gene is TRBD1 (5 bases). V was trimmed by 6 bases and J by 7 bases, leaving 13 bases between them. This CDR3 is 14 amino acids long.

The J gene is TRBJ1-5, the V gene TRBV28; no firm D call. The CDR3 covers 15 residues. Trimming cost V 6 bases and J 7 bases, with 19 bases left between them. CDR1 and CDR2 from the germline V gene are MDHEN and SYDVKM. CDR3 in amino acids: CASRTKTLTGQPQHF. The DNA for the CDR3 is TGTGCCAGCAGGACGAAGACACTCACCGGGCAGCCCCAGCATTTT. The variable domain in full, with the rest retrieved from reference TRBV28 and TRBJ1-5, is DVKVTQSSRYLVKRTGEKVFLECVQDMDHENMFWYRQDPGLGLRLIYFSYDVKMKEKGDIPEGYSVSREKKERFSLILESASTNQTSMYLCASRTKTLTGQPQHFGDGTRLSIL.

The table lists this clonotype with a few counts. The chain employs TRBV10-3 and TRBJ2-7; tentatively, D is TRBD1 (5 bases). V was cut by 6 bases and J by 0 bases, with 18 bases left in between. The CDR3 consists of 16 residues. The V gene's germline CDR1 is ENHRY and CDR2 SYGVKD. CDR3 DNA: TGTGCCATCAGATCAAAAACCGAGGACACCTCCTACGAGCAGTACTTC. Protein sequence: CAIRSKTEDTSYEQYF.

This clonotype was seen only a few times. At one end the junction does not follow the germline gene, possibly because of a read error. The chain recombines TRBV7-2 with TRBJ2-1; 7 nucleotides match TRBD2. The CDR3 consists of 13 residues. Germline CDR1 SGHTA, CDR2 FQGNSA. The CDR3 region is CASSLNRLANLVF. The CDR3 DNA sequence: TGTGCCAGCAGTTTAAATCGACTAGCTAATTTGGTCTTC.

This clonotype was detected many times. The chain has TRBV18 and TRBJ1-5; no clear D gene. The length of the CDR3 is 16 residues. The germline V gene encodes CDR1 KGHSH and CDR2 LQKENI. V was pared by 2 bases and J by 3 bases, with 14 bases between. In DNA form, the CDR3 reads TGTGCCAGCTCACCAGGTGCTAGAAGTTCCAATCAGCCCCAGCATTTT. Protein sequence: CASSPGARSSNQPQHF. The variable domain in full, completed from reference TRBV18 and TRBJ1-5, reads NAGVMQNPRHLVRRRGQEARLRCSPMKGHSHVYWYRQLPEEGLKFMVYLQKENIIDESGMPKERFSAEFPKEGPSILRIQQVVRGDSAAYFCASSPGARSSNQPQHFGDGTRLSIL.

This clonotype is classed as medium-sized. The rearrangement links TRBV7-9 to TRBJ2-3; 7 positions match TRBD2. The CDR3 extends over 17 amino acids. V shed 2 bases and J 1 base; nucleotides not matched to a gene: 9. The V gene's germline CDR1 is SEHNR and CDR2 FQNEAQ (reference sequence). The CDR3 loop reads CASSLPFGGGRTDTQYF. CDR3 bases: TGTGCCAGCAGCTTACCCTTTGGCGGGGGACGCACAGATACGCAGTATTTT.

A few counts support this clonotype. The J gene is TRBJ2-7, the V gene TRBV5-1; D could derive from TRBD1 or TRBD2 (6 bases each). CDR1 and CDR2 (germline): SGHRS, YFSETQ. The germline V and J ends were trimmed by 4 bases and 3 bases, with 14 bases remaining between them. The CDR3 has 14 amino acids. The CDR3 DNA reads as TGCGCCAGCAGCCCATGGAGGGACAACTACGAGCAGTACTTC. This gives the protein CASSPWRDNYEQYF.

This clonotype was counted once. This chain joins TRBV5-1 and TRBJ2-7, with D perhaps TRBD2 (6 bases). Germline assignment: CDR1 SGHRS and CDR2 YFSETQ. This CDR3 is 15 amino acids long. V was trimmed by 3 bases and J by 0 bases, leaving 13 bases between them. CDR3 region: CASSWGTDSSYEQYF. CDR3 coding DNA: TGCGCCAGCAGCTGGGGGACTGATAGCTCCTACGAGCAGTACTTC.

This clonotype came up many times. The CDR3 nucleotides are TGTGCCAGCAGCCAAAAAACAGGGAGCCAGCCCCAGCATTTT. This codes for CASSQKTGSQPQHF. J is TRBJ1-5 and V is TRBV3-1; D is perhaps TRBD1 (6 bases). Germline V gene sequence: CDR1 LGHDT, CDR2 YNNKEL (reference sequence). This CDR3 has 14 amino acids. V lost 2 bases, J lost 7 bases, and 12 bases lay in between.

This clonotype was counted a few times. The J gene is TRBJ2-7, the V gene TRBV9; 11 bases are shared with TRBD2. The germline gives CDR1 SGDLS, CDR2 YYNGEE. The CDR3 runs to 15 residues. V was clipped by 4 bases and J by 3 bases; unmatched bases: 6. The CDR3 sequence: CASSSQLAGDYEQYF. CDR3 DNA sequence: TGTGCCAGCAGCTCACAACTAGCGGGAGACTACGAGCAGTACTTC. Full variable domain (rest looked up from reference TRBV9 and TRBJ2-7): DSGVTQTPKHLITATGQRVTLRCSPRSGDLSVYWYQQSLDQGLQFLIQYYNGEERAKGNILERFSAQQFPDLHSELNLSSLELGDSALYFCASSSQLAGDYEQYFGPGTRLTVT.

This chain links TRBV12-3 or TRBV12-4 with TRBJ2-5; the match to TRBD2 covers 11 bases. The V gene end was trimmed by 3 bases and the J gene end by 4 bases; junction bases not matched to a gene: 4. This CDR3 is 15 amino acids long. In nucleotides, the CDR3 is TGTGCCAGCAGTTTGGTAGCGGGGGGGTCAGAGACCCAGTACTTC. It encodes CASSLVAGGSETQYF.

This clonotype was seen repeatedly, ten times or more. J is TRBJ2-7 and V is TRBV28, with D uncertain. Trimming took 5 bases from V and 0 from J, leaving 8 bases between them. Germline V gene sequence: CDR1 MDHEN, CDR2 SYDVKM. The length of the CDR3 is 13 residues. For the CDR3, the DNA is TGTGCCAGCAGTAGAGTCAGCTCCTACGAGCAGTACTTC. It encodes CASSRVSSYEQYF.

The chain joins TRBV7-4 to TRBJ2-1; TRBD2 agrees at 15 bases. The CDR3 is 18 amino acids. V dropped 6 bases and J dropped 4; count of bases not matched to a gene: 10. Germline loops: CDR1 SGHVT, CDR2 SQSDAQ. The CDR3 sequence is CASRPGLAGGPGYNEQFF. The CDR3 DNA reads TGTGCCAGCAGGCCCGGACTAGCGGGAGGGCCTGGTTACAATGAGCAGTTCTTC.

The V gene is TRBV24-1, the J gene TRBJ1-5; no clear D gene. Germline V gives CDR1 KGHDR, CDR2 SFDVKD. This CDR3 is built from 14 residues. Trimming left V 5 bases short and J 6 bases short, with 13 bases between. As DNA, the CDR3 is TGTGCCACCAGTGGCCGAGCTACCACTCAGCCCCAGCATTTT. Translating gives CATSGRATTQPQHF.

This chain connects TRBV7-6 to TRBJ2-5, with D unresolved. The V and J ends lost 5 bases and 1 base respectively, with 14 bases between them. The CDR3 runs 15 residues. Germline V gene data show CDR1 as SGHVS and CDR2 as FNYEAQ. Here the CDR3 DNA reads TGTGCCAGCAGCCTAGGCGGATCTATCCAAGAGACCCAGTACTTC. As protein: CASSLGGSIQETQYF. The full variable domain, completed using reference TRBV7-6 and TRBJ2-5, is GAGVSQSPRYKVTKRGQDVALRCDPISGHVSLYWYRQALGQGPEFLTYFNYEAQQDKSGLPNDRFSAERPEGSISTLTIQRTEQRDSAMYRCASSLGGSIQETQYFGPGTRLLVL.

This chain joins TRBV7-2 and TRBJ1-5; D is undetermined. Germline CDR1 SGHTA, CDR2 FQGNSA. This CDR3 spans 13 amino acids. V was cut by 1 base and J by 6 bases, with 7 bases left in between. DNA for the CDR3: TGTGCCAGCAGCTTAGAAGAGAGTCAGCCCCAGCATTTT. Encoded protein: CASSLEESQPQHF.

A word on this clonotype: The germline gene is not matched at one end of the junction; a read error may be the cause. This sequence joins TRBV15 and TRBJ2-1, with D possibly being TRBD2 (6 bases). Germline assignment: CDR1 LNHNV and CDR2 YYDKDF (reference sequence). The CDR3 runs to 16 residues. The CDR3 DNA reads as TGTGCCACCAGCAGACAGGGAGGAAGCTCCTACAAGGAGCAGTTCTTC. It codes for CATSRQGGSSYKEQFF.

This clonotype turned up a few times. This chain uses TRBV29-1 with TRBJ2-1; the match to TRBD1 covers 7 bases. V shed 4 bases and J 8 bases; nucleotides not matched to a gene: 14. Germline assignment: CDR1 SQVTM and CDR2 ANQGSEA. The CDR3 has 15 amino acids. DNA of the CDR3: TGCAGCGTTGGTGTATTGGGACAGCCGGACGATGAGCAGTTCTTC. Translating it yields CSVGVLGQPDDEQFF.